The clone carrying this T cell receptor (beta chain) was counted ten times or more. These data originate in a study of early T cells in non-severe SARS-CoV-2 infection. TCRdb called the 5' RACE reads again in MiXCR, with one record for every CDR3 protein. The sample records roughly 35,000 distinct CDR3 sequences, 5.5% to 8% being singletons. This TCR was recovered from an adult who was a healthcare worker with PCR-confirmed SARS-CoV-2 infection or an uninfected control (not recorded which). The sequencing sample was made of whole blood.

CDR3: CASSLAGIPYEQYF. The CDR3 DNA reads as TGTGCCAGCAGCCTAGCGGGGATCCCTTACGAGCAGTACTTC. The J gene is TRBJ2-7, the V gene TRBV3-1, with 8 bases fitting TRBD2. The J segment lost 4 bases and the V segment lost 4 bases, leaving 6 bases of the junction unmatched. The CDR3 has 14 amino acids. CDR1 is LGHDT, CDR2 YNNKEL, per germline (reference sequence).